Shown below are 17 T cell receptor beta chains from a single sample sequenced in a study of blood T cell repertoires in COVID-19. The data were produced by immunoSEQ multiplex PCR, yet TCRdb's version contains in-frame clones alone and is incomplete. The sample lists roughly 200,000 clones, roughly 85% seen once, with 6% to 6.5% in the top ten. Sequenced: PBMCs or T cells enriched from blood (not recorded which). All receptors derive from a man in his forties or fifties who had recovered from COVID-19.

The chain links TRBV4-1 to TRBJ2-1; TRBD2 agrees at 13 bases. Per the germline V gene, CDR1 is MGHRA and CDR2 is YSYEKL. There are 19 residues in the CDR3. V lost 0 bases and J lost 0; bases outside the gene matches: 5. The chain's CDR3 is CASSQDPLAGGSSYNEQFF. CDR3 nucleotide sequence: TGCGCCAGCAGCCAAGACCCACTAGCGGGAGGGAGCTCCTACAATGAGCAGTTCTTC.

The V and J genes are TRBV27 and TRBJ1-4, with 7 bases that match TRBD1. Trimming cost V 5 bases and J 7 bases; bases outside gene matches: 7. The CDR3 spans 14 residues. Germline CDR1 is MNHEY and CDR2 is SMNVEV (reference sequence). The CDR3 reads CASSPRQGPEKLFF. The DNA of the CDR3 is TGTGCCAGCAGTCCTCGACAGGGCCCTGAAAAACTGTTTTTT.

Here the CDR3 DNA reads TGTGCCAGCAGAAAAGCGGGGGCCGGAGAGCAGTACTTC. Amino acid sequence: CASRKAGAGEQYF. The chain carries TRBV27 and TRBJ2-7; 8 nucleotides match TRBD2. Looked up from germline, CDR1 is MNHEY and CDR2 is SMNVEV (reference sequence). CDR3 length: 13 residues. Unmatched junction bases numbered 8, after V lost 6 bases and J lost 7 bases.

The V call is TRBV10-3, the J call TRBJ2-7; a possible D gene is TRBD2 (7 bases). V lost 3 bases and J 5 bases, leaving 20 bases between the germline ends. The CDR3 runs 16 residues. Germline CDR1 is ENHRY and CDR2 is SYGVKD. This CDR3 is CAISEVGGGKSHEQYF. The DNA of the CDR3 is TGTGCCATCAGTGAAGTTGGCGGGGGCAAAAGCCACGAGCAGTACTTC.

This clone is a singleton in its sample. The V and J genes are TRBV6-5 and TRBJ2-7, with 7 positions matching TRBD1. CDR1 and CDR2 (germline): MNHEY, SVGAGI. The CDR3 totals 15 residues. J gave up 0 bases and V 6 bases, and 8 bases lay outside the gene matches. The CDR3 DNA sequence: TGTGCCAGCAGAAAGGAGCGGACAGGCTCCTACGAGCAGTACTTC. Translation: CASRKERTGSYEQYF.

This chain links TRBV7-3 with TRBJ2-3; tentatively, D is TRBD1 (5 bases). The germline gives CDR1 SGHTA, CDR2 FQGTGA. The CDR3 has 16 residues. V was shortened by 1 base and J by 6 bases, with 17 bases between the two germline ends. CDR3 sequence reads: CASSLNGVYSGDTQYF. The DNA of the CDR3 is TGTGCCAGCAGCTTAAATGGAGTGTACTCAGGGGATACGCAGTATTTT.

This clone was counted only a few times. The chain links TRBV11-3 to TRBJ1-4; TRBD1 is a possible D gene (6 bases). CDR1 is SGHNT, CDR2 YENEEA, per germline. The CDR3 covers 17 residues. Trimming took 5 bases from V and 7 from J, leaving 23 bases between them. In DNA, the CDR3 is TGTGCCAGCAGCCCATATAGAACAGGGACGGGTATTGAAAAACTGTTTTTT. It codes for CASSPYRTGTGIEKLFF.

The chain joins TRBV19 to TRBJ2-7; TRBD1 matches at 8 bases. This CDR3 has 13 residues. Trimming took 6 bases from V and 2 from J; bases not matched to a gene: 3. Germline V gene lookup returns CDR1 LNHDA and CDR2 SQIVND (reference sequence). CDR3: CASSDRGTYEQYF. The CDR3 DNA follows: TGTGCCAGTAGCGACAGGGGAACCTACGAGCAGTACTTC.

CDR3 DNA: TGTGCCAGCGCAAATAGGGCAGGGGGAAACACCATATATTTT. This translates into CASANRAGGNTIYF. This sequence joins TRBV25-1 and TRBJ1-3; possible D gene TRBD1, 5 bases. CDR3 length: 14 amino acids. Germline V gives CDR1 MGHDK, CDR2 SYGVNS. Deletions cut 8 bases from V and 4 bases from J, with 15 bases between.

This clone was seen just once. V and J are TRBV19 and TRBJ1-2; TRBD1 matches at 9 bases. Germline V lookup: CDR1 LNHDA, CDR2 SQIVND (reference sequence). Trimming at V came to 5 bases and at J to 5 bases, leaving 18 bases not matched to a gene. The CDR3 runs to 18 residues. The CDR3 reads CASSAYLLGQGKGYGYTF. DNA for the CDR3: TGTGCCAGTAGTGCTTATCTATTGGGACAGGGTAAAGGATATGGCTACACCTTC.

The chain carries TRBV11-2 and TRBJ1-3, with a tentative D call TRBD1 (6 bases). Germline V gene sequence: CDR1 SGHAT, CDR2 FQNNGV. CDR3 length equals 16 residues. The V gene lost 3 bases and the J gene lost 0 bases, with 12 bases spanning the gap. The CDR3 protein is CASSFLRGRSGNTIYF. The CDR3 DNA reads TGTGCCAGCAGCTTCCTCAGGGGCCGCTCTGGAAACACCATATATTTT. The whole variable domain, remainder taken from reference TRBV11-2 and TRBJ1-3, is EAGVAQSPRYKIIEKRQSVAFWCNPISGHATLYWYQQILGQGPKLLIQFQNNGVVDDSQLPKDRFSAERLKGVDSTLKIQPAKLEDSAVYLCASSFLRGRSGNTIYFGEGSWLTVV.

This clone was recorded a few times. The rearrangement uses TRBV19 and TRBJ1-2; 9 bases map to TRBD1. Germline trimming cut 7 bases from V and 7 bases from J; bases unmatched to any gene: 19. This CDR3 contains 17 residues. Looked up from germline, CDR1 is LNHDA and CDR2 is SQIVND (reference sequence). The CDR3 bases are TGTGCCAGTACTTATAGGGGGGGACAGGGAGCTTTCTCTGGCTACACCTTC. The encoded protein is CASTYRGGQGAFSGYTF.

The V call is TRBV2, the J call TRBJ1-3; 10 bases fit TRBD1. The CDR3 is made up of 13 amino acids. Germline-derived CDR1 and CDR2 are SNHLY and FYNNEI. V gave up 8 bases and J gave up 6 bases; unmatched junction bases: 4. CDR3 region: CASAGTGANTIYF. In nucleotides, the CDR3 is TGTGCCAGCGCCGGGACAGGGGCAAACACCATATATTTT.

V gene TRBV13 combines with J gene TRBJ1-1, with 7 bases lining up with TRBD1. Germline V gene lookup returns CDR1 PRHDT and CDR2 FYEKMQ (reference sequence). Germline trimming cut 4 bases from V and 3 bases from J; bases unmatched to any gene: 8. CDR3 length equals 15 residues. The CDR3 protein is CASSSWPDRDTEAFF. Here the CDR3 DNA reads TGTGCCAGCAGCTCCTGGCCCGACAGGGACACTGAAGCTTTCTTT.

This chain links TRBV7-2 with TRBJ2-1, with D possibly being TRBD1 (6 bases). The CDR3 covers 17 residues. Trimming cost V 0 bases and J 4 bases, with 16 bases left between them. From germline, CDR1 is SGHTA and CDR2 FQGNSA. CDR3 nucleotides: TGTGCCAGCAGCTTAGCTGTATTCGACAGGAGTTACAATGAGCAGTTCTTC. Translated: CASSLAVFDRSYNEQFF.

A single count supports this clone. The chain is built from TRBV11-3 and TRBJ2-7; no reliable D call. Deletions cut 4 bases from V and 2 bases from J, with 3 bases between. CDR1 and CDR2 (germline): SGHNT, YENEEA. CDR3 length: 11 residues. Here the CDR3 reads CASSYTYEQYF. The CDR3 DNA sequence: TGTGCCAGCAGCTATACCTACGAGCAGTACTTC.

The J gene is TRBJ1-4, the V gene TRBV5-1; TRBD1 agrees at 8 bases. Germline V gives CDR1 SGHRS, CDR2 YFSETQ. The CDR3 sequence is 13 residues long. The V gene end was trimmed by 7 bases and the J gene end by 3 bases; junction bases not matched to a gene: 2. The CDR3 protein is CASGTGPNEKLFF. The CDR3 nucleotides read TGCGCCAGCGGGACAGGCCCTAATGAAAAACTGTTTTTT.